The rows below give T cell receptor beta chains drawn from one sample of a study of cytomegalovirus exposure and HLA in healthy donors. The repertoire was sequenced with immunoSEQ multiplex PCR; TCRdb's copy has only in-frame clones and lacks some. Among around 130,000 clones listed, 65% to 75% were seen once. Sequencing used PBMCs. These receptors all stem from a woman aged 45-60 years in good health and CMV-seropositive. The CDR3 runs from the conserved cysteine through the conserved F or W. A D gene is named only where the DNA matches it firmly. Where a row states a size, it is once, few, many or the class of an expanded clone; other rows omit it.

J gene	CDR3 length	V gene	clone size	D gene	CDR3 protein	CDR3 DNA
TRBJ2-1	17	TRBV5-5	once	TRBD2	CASSLTLPSGLYNEQFF	TGTGCCAGCAGCTTGACTTTGCCTAGCGGCCTCTACAATGAGCAGTTCTTC
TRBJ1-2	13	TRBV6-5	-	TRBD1	CASSRESQTGRTF	TGTGCCAGCAGTCGAGAGTCCCAGACAGGGAGAACCTTC
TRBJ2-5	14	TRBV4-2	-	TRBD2	CASSQDTSAETQYF	TGTGCCAGCAGCCAAGATACTAGCGCAGAGACCCAGTACTTC
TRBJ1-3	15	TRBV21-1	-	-	CASSARDSSGNTIYF	TGTGCCAGCAGCGCCCGGGACAGCTCTGGAAACACCATATATTTT
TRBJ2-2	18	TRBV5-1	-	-	CASSSLPAGATSTGELFF	TGCGCCAGCAGCTCTCTACCTGCGGGGGCTACGAGCACCGGGGAGCTGTTTTTT
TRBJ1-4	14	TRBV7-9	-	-	CASSLWRGDEKLFF	TGTGCCAGCAGCTTATGGAGAGGAGATGAAAAACTGTTTTTT
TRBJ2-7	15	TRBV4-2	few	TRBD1	CASSQIRDSDYEQYF	TGTGCCAGCAGCCAAATCCGGGACAGTGACTACGAGCAGTACTTC
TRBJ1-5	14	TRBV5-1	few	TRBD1	CASSVGDRNQPQHF	TGCGCCAGCAGCGTGGGGGACAGAAATCAGCCCCAGCATTTT
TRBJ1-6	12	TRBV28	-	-	CASSSYLSPLHF	TGTGCCAGCAGTTCCTATTTGTCACCCCTCCACTTT
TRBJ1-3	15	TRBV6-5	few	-	CASSSTWTARNTIYF	TGTGCCAGCAGTTCCACCTGGACAGCCCGAAACACCATATATTTT
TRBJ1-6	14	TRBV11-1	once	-	CASSRSPLGSPLHF	TGTGCCAGCAGCCGGAGCCCTTTGGGTTCACCCCTCCACTTT
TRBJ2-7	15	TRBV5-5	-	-	CASSREWTEGYEQYF	TGTGCCAGCAGCCGGGAATGGACAGAGGGCTACGAGCAGTACTTC
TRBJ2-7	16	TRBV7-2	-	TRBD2	CASSPSKLGGTYEQYF	TGTGCCAGCAGCCCGAGCAAACTGGGGGGGACCTACGAGCAGTACTTC
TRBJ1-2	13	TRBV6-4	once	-	CASSDGWVSGYTF	TGTGCCAGCAGTGATGGCTGGGTTAGCGGCTACACCTTC
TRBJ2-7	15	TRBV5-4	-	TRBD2	CPSSSGGVIAYEQYF	TGTCCCAGCAGCTCCGGGGGGGTTATCGCCTACGAGCAGTACTTC
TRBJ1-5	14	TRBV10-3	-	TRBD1	CAISDRGADQPQHF	TGTGCCATCAGCGACAGGGGGGCCGATCAGCCCCAGCATTTT
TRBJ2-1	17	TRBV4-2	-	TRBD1	CASSQELGTGGIYEQFF	TGTGCCAGCAGCCAAGAACTCGGGACAGGGGGCATATATGAGCAGTTCTTC
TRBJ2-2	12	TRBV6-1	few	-	CASSDDSQELFF	TGTGCCAGCAGTGACGACAGCCAGGAGCTGTTTTTT
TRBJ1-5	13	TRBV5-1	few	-	CASSLGGDQPQHF	TGCGCCAGCAGCTTGGGAGGCGATCAGCCCCAGCATTTT
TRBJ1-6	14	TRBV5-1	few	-	CASSLAGMGSPLHF	TGCGCCAGCAGCTTGGCAGGGATGGGGTCACCCCTCCACTTT
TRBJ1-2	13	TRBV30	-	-	CAWTPDSEYGYTF	TGTGCCTGGACCCCAGACAGCGAGTATGGCTACACCTTC
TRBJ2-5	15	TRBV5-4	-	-	CASSLEGGLKETQYF	TGTGCCAGCAGCTTAGAGGGGGGGTTGAAAGAGACCCAGTACTTC
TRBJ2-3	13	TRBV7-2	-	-	CASSLIREYTQYF	TGTGCCAGCAGCTTAATCAGGGAATATACGCAGTATTTT
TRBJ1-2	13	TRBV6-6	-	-	CASKLGGADGYTF	TGTGCCAGCAAGTTAGGGGGAGCGGATGGCTACACCTTC
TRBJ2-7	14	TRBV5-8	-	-	CASRVWGGTYEQYF	TGTGCCAGCAGGGTTTGGGGCGGAACCTACGAGCAGTACTTC
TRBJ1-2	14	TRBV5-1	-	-	CASSLLGGDYGYTF	TGCGCCAGCAGCCTACTTGGAGGTGACTATGGCTACACCTTC
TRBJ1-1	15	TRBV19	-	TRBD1	CTSTLGTGWDTEAFF	TGTACCAGTACCCTAGGGACAGGGTGGGACACTGAAGCTTTCTTT
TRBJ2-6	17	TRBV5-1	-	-	CASATAYPLSGANVLTF	TGCGCCAGCGCTACAGCCTATCCTCTCTCTGGGGCCAACGTCCTGACTTTC
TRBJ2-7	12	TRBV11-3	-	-	CASSYASYEQYF	TGTGCCAGCAGTTATGCTAGCTACGAGCAGTACTTC
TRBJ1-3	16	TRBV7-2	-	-	CASSAPGVRGGNTIYF	TGTGCCAGCAGCGCCCCGGGGGTAAGAGGCGGAAACACCATATATTTT
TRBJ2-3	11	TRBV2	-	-	CASSQLNTQYF	TGTGCCAGCAGCCAACTGAATACGCAGTATTTT
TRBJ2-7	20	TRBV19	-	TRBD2	CASSISGAGGPLKSQGKQYF	TGTGCCAGTAGTATTTCGGGAGCGGGGGGCCCGCTTAAGTCCCAAGGGAAGCAGTACTTC
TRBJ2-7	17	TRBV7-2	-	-	CASSLGPGQPDPYEQYF	TGTGCCAGCAGCTTAGGGCCTGGACAGCCAGATCCCTACGAGCAGTACTTC
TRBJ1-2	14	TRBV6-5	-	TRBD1	CASSSAGGFGGYTF	TGTGCCAGCAGTTCGGCAGGGGGCTTCGGTGGCTACACCTTC
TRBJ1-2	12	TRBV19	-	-	CASSIGGDGYTF	TGTGCCAGTAGTATCGGAGGGGACGGCTACACCTTC
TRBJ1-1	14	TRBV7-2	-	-	CASSHDGADTEAFF	TGTGCCAGCAGCCATGATGGGGCGGACACTGAAGCTTTCTTT
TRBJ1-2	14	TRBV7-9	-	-	CASSSGPRSYGYTF	TGTGCCAGCAGCTCAGGTCCTCGATCCTATGGCTACACCTTC
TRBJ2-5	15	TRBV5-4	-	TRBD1	CASSLVGQGRETQYF	TGTGCCAGCAGCTTGGTGGGACAGGGGCGGGAGACCCAGTACTTC
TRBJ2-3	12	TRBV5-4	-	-	CASNRGTDTQYF	TGTGCCAGTAACAGGGGCACAGATACGCAGTATTTT
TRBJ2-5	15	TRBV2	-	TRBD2	CASTAGGGGWETQYF	TGTGCCAGCACGGCGGGCGGGGGGGGTTGGGAGACCCAGTACTTC
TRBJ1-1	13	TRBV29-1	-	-	CSVDTGGPTEAFF	TGCAGCGTTGATACCGGAGGCCCTACTGAAGCTTTCTTT
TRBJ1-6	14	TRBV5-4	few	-	CASRTGILNSPLHF	TGTGCCAGCAGGACCGGGATCCTAAATTCACCCCTCCACTTT
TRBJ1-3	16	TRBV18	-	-	CASSPMGVLSGNTIYF	TGTGCCAGCTCACCAATGGGCGTCCTCTCTGGAAACACCATATATTTT